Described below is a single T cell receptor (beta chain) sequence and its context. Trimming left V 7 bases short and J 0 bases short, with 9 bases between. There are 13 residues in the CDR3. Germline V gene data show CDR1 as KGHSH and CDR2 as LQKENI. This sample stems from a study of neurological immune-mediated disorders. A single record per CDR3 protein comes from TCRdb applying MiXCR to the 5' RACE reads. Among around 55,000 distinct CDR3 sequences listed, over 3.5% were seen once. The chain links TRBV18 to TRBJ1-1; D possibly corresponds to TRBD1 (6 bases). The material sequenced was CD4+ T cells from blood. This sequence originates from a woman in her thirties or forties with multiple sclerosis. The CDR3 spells CASCPGVNTEAFF. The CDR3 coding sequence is TGTGCCAGCTGTCCAGGGGTGAACACTGAAGCTTTCTTT. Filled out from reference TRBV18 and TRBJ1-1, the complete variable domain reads NAGVMQNPRHLVRRRGQEARLRCSPMKGHSHVYWYRQLPEEGLKFMVYLQKENIIDESGMPKERFSAEFPKEGPSILRIQQVVRGDSAAYFCASCPGVNTEAFFGQGTRLTVV.